This T cell receptor beta chain stems from a study of response to subunit inactivated influenza vaccine. One entry per CDR3 protein results from TCRdb running MiXCR on the RT-PCR reads. The sample yields around 500,000 distinct CDR3 sequences, roughly 9.8% seen once. Broader study findings: Each seasonal influenza vaccination recruits few new T cells, the authors suggested.

There are many counts of this clonotype. Its antigen is as yet unknown. CDR1 ENHRY and CDR2 SYGVKD come from the germline V gene. Losses at the gene ends were 10 bases for V and 5 bases for J; bases not matched to a gene: 6. The CDR3 has 13 amino acids. J is TRBJ2-1 and V is TRBV10-3, with 9 nucleotides matching TRBD2. The sequencing here drew on PBMCs from blood, taken 45 days after vaccination. The receptor was isolated from a man aged 50 to 60 who received an inactivated influenza vaccine. The CDR3 DNA sequence: TGTGCCACCGGACTAGCGAGAGACAATGAGCAGTTCTTC. Translating it yields CATGLARDNEQFF.